Included here is one TCR beta chain sequence, with context. Splitting of each subset's genomic DNA was done evenly across several immunoSEQ plates. Only in-frame clones appear in the TCRdb table, and some are missing; sequencing was by immunoSEQ multiplex PCR. Among about 610,000 clones listed, 97% were seen once. The CDR3 has 13 amino acids. Per the germline V gene, CDR1 is SGHRS and CDR2 is YFSETQ. V lost 1 base and J lost 7, with 6 bases in between. This entry comes from a study of shared clonotypes between healthy human individuals. The clonotype originates from a woman aged 30 to 39 in good health. The chain links TRBV5-1 to TRBJ1-6; no firm D call. The sample was naive CD4+ T cells sorted from blood. The sample's subset: CD45RA+ positively selected. This CDR3 is CASSLSENSPLHF. The CDR3 DNA reads as TGCGCCAGCAGCTTGTCCGAGAATTCACCCCTCCACTTT.